This entry lists 26 T cell receptor beta chains sequenced from one sample in a study of blood T cell repertoires in COVID-19. Some clones are missing from TCRdb's copy, which holds only in-frame ones; the method was immunoSEQ multiplex PCR. Of roughly 170,000 clones listed, roughly nine tenths are singletons. Sequencing used peripheral blood. The source of these receptors is a man in his sixties with acute or convalescent COVID-19.

The J gene is TRBJ1-1, the V gene TRBV13; no firm D call. Germline V gene data show CDR1 as PRHDT and CDR2 as FYEKMQ (reference sequence). V was cut by 5 bases and J by 1 base, with 8 bases left in between. This CDR3 spans 13 amino acids. Here the CDR3 DNA reads TGTGCCAGCAGCCCGAGTGGGAACACTGAAGCTTTCTTT. This sequence encodes CASSPSGNTEAFF. The full variable domain, with the rest looked up from reference TRBV13 and TRBJ1-1, is AAGVIQSPRHLIKEKRETATLKCYPIPRHDTVYWYQQGPGQDPQFLISFYEKMQSDKGSIPDRFSAQQFSDYHSELNMSSLELGDSALYFCASSPSGNTEAFFGQGTRLTVV.

This chain joins TRBV30 and TRBJ2-3; TRBD2 matches 12 bases. With V trimmed by 2 bases and J by 6 bases, 9 bases remained unmatched. This CDR3 is built from 16 residues. CDR1 is GTSNPN and CDR2 is SVGIG in the germline V gene (reference sequence). CDR3 bases: TGTGCCTGGAGTTTTCTACTAGCGGGGGGACGGGATACGCAGTATTTT. It translates to CAWSFLLAGGRDTQYF.

The rearrangement joins TRBV6-5 to TRBJ2-1; D unclear. V lost 9 bases and J lost 6, with 12 bases in between. Germline lookup yields CDR1 MNHEY and CDR2 SVGAGI. The CDR3 covers 12 residues. CDR3 in DNA: TGTGCCAGTAGCTTGCGAGGCAATGAGCAGTTCTTC. It specifies CASSLRGNEQFF.

V is TRBV11-1 and J is TRBJ1-1, with 9 bases matching TRBD1. CDR3 size: 15 residues. Per germline, CDR1 SGHAT and CDR2 FQDESV (reference sequence). The V gene end was trimmed by 1 base and the J gene end by 5 bases; junction bases not matched to a gene: 5. The CDR3 is CASSLETGGKTEAFF. The CDR3 DNA sequence: TGTGCCAGCAGCTTAGAGACAGGGGGGAAAACTGAAGCTTTCTTT.

V usage is TRBV18 and J usage is TRBJ2-5, with D perhaps matching TRBD1 (7 bases). Germline lookup yields CDR1 KGHSH and CDR2 LQKENI. The CDR3 runs to 14 residues. V lost 2 bases to trimming and J lost 5 bases, with 12 bases between them. The CDR3 region has the DNA TGTGCCAGCTCACCATCCCCAGGGGGGGAGACCCAGTACTTC. This codes for CASSPSPGGETQYF.

The CDR3 protein is CASSASRESPLHF. CDR3 DNA sequence: TGTGCCAGCAGCGCAAGTCGGGAGTCACCCCTCCACTTT. The V and J genes are TRBV3-1 (or the pseudogene TRBV3-2) and TRBJ1-6; unclear D gene. V lost 5 bases and J 10 bases, leaving 12 bases between the germline ends. The CDR3 loop spans 13 amino acids. The germline V gene has CDR1 LGHDT and CDR2 YNNKEL (reference sequence).

The chain recombines TRBV6-1 with TRBJ1-2, with 12 positions matching TRBD1. Germline values: CDR1 MNHNS, CDR2 SASEGT. CDR3 length equals 16 residues. V was pared by 1 base and J by 8 bases, with 8 bases of the junction left unmatched. CDR3 coding DNA: TGTGCCAGCAGTGAAGATAGGGACAGGGGGCGAGGAGGCTACACCTTC. Its protein product is CASSEDRDRGRGGYTF.

This chain uses TRBV5-6 with TRBJ1-5; 8 positions match TRBD1. V was pared by 4 bases and J by 0 bases, with 6 bases of the junction left unmatched. CDR3 length equals 16 residues. Germline V gives CDR1 SGHDT, CDR2 YYEEEE. The CDR3 reads CASSQGTGHSNQPQHF. As DNA, the CDR3 is TGTGCCAGCAGCCAAGGGACAGGACATAGCAATCAGCCCCAGCATTTT.

The genes are TRBV2 and TRBJ1-5; D might be TRBD1 (5 bases). With 7 bases removed from V and 1 base from J, the gap between germline ends came to 8 bases. The CDR3 is 13 residues long. Germline CDR1 is SNHLY and CDR2 is FYNNEI. CDR3 nucleotide sequence: TGTGCCAGCAAGACAGACAGCAATCAGCCCCAGCATTTT. This sequence encodes CASKTDSNQPQHF. The full variable domain, with the rest looked up from reference TRBV2 and TRBJ1-5, is EPEVTQTPSHQVTQMGQEVILRCVPISNHLYFYWYRQILGQKVEFLVSFYNNEISEKSEIFDDQFSVERPDGSNFTLKIRSTKLEDSAMYFCASKTDSNQPQHFGDGTRLSIL.

The rearrangement joins TRBV11-2 to TRBJ2-3, with D perhaps matching TRBD1 (6 bases). V lost 3 bases and J lost 4, with 14 bases in between. This CDR3 comprises 15 residues. Looked up from germline, CDR1 is SGHAT and CDR2 is FQNNGV. As DNA, the CDR3 is TGTGCCAGCAGCTTGTCGGGGCCAGGGGCAGATACGCAGTATTTT. It translates to CASSLSGPGADTQYF.

This rearrangement joins TRBV4-1 to TRBJ1-1, with a possible D match to TRBD1 (5 bases). V lost 4 bases to trimming and J lost 0 bases, with 12 bases between them. Germline CDR1 is MGHRA and CDR2 is YSYEKL. The CDR3 loop spans 15 amino acids. The CDR3 region has the DNA TGCGCCAGCAGCCTTACCCAGGGTGTGAACACTGAAGCTTTCTTT. Amino acids: CASSLTQGVNTEAFF.

V is TRBV10-3 and J is TRBJ2-1; D gene uncertain. This CDR3 contains 16 residues. Germline V CDR1 and CDR2: ENHRY, SYGVKD. Trimming took 5 bases from V and 6 from J, leaving 20 bases between them. The CDR3 DNA is TGTGCCATCAGTTCCTACGGAACTACAAACTCCAATGAGCAGTTCTTC. Its protein is CAISSYGTTNSNEQFF.

The chain recombines TRBV6-2 or TRBV6-3 with TRBJ2-7, with TRBD1 matching over 8 bases. Trimming took 5 bases from V and 0 from J; bases not matched to a gene: 6. CDR1 and CDR2 from the germline V gene are MNHEY and SVGEGT. The CDR3 contains 15 residues. DNA of the CDR3: TGTGCCAGCAGTAGACAGGGGTCCCACTCCTACGAGCAGTACTTC. This gives the protein CASSRQGSHSYEQYF.

Comments on this clone: Different DNA sequences within this sample yield the same CDR3. V usage is TRBV5-5 and J usage is TRBJ2-5; 10 positions match TRBD2. This CDR3 is 17 amino acids long. The germline V gene has CDR1 SGHKS and CDR2 YYEKEE (reference sequence). V shed 0 bases, J shed 2 bases, and the junction held 7 bases outside the gene matches. The CDR3 region is CASSLGLAGVGQETQYF. CDR3 nucleotides: TGTGCCAGCAGCTTGGGGCTAGCGGGGGTCGGTCAAGAGACCCAGTACTTC.

This chain uses TRBV11-2 with TRBJ1-6; 9 bases map to TRBD1. Germline CDR1 reads SGHAT; CDR2 reads FQNNGV. After removal of 1 base from V and 10 bases from J, the junction contained 11 bases not matched to a gene. This CDR3 region has 17 residues. CDR3 loop: CASSLAGTGIVSSPLHF. The CDR3 DNA is TGTGCCAGCAGCTTAGCCGGGACAGGGATTGTATCGTCACCCCTCCACTTT. Complete variable domain (other parts from reference TRBV11-2 and TRBJ1-6): EAGVAQSPRYKIIEKRQSVAFWCNPISGHATLYWYQQILGQGPKLLIQFQNNGVVDDSQLPKDRFSAERLKGVDSTLKIQPAKLEDSAVYLCASSLAGTGIVSSPLHFGNGTRLTVT.

This chain joins TRBV5-1 and TRBJ1-6; D gene uncertain. The ends were cut back, 4 bases at V and 7 bases at J, with 12 bases in the middle. CDR1 and CDR2 from the germline V gene are SGHRS and YFSETQ. This CDR3 is 14 amino acids long. CDR3 coding DNA: TGCGCCAGCAGCCTTCTGAAAGAGAATTCACCCCTCCACTTT. Amino acids: CASSLLKENSPLHF.

The V and J genes are TRBV24-1 and TRBJ1-5; D might be TRBD1 (5 bases). CDR1 KGHDR and CDR2 SFDVKD come from the germline V gene. The CDR3 extends over 12 amino acids. With 6 bases removed from V and 5 bases from J, the gap between germline ends came to 7 bases. Here the CDR3 reads CATSQGDQPQHF. CDR3 nucleotides: TGTGCCACCAGTCAGGGTGATCAGCCCCAGCATTTT.

The chain has TRBV9 and TRBJ2-3, with 7 bases matching TRBD2. Looked up from germline, CDR1 is SGDLS and CDR2 is YYNGEE. V gave up 0 bases and J gave up 0 bases; unmatched junction bases: 1. The CDR3 runs to 15 residues. DNA of the CDR3: TGTGCCAGCAGCGTAGGGGACTACAGCACAGATACGCAGTATTTT. Encoded protein: CASSVGDYSTDTQYF.

This clone occurred a few times. The chain links TRBV7-3 to TRBJ2-2; possible D gene TRBD1, 6 bases. CDR3 length: 15 amino acids. Trimming left V 1 base short and J 1 base short, with 7 bases between. CDR1 is SGHTA and CDR2 is FQGTGA in the germline V gene. The CDR3 loop is CASSLNRENTGELFF. CDR3 nucleotides: TGTGCCAGCAGCTTAAACAGGGAGAACACCGGGGAGCTGTTTTTT.

The chain has TRBV6-6 and TRBJ2-2; 14 bases agree with TRBD2. Trimming at V came to 5 bases and at J to 4 bases, leaving 12 bases not matched to a gene. The CDR3 contains 19 residues. Germline V gene data show CDR1 as MNHNY and CDR2 as SVGAGI (reference sequence). The CDR3 spells CASSPLRTSGGLGTGELFF. The CDR3 nucleotides read TGTGCCAGCAGTCCTCTGAGGACTAGCGGGGGGTTGGGCACCGGGGAGCTGTTTTTT.

The chain combines TRBV19 with TRBJ2-4; 9 bases fit TRBD1. Germline V gene sequence: CDR1 LNHDA, CDR2 SQIVND (reference sequence). CDR3 size: 15 residues. Trimming removed 6 bases from V and 8 bases from J; junction bases left unmatched: 11. The CDR3 sequence is CASRSRQGGWDIQYF. The DNA of the CDR3 is TGTGCCAGTAGATCTCGACAGGGGGGTTGGGACATTCAGTACTTC.

This chain links TRBV6-5 with TRBJ2-1; D may be TRBD1 (6 bases). The ends were cut back, 0 bases at V and 1 base at J, with 10 bases in the middle. This CDR3 contains 16 residues. Germline CDR1 reads MNHEY; CDR2 reads SVGAGI. The CDR3 DNA sequence: TGTGCCAGCAGTTACTCCCTTGGACAGTCCTACAATGAGCAGTTCTTC. This encodes CASSYSLGQSYNEQFF.

In DNA form, the CDR3 reads TGTGCCACCCGGCGGGGGGTGAACACTGAAGCTTTCTTT. Translating it yields CATRRGVNTEAFF. V and J are TRBV2 and TRBJ1-1; a possible D gene is TRBD1 (5 bases). With 10 bases removed from V and 0 bases from J, the gap between germline ends came to 12 bases. This CDR3 has 13 amino acids. In germline, CDR1 is SNHLY, CDR2 FYNNEI.

The chain has TRBV6-2 or TRBV6-3 and TRBJ1-3, with 8 bases lining up with TRBD1. The V gene's germline CDR1 is MNHEY and CDR2 SVGEGT. J lost 4 bases, V lost 6 bases, and 14 bases had no gene match. This CDR3 has 17 residues. CDR3 sequence reads: CASSPGQGGRYGNTIYF. CDR3 coding DNA: TGTGCCAGCAGCCCCGGACAGGGTGGAAGATACGGAAACACCATATATTTT.

V gene TRBV6-6 combines with J gene TRBJ2-7; TRBD2 is a possible D gene (5 bases). Germline CDR1 is MNHNY and CDR2 is SVGAGI (reference sequence). This CDR3 has 12 amino acids. V was trimmed by 6 bases and J by 1 base, leaving 7 bases between them. This CDR3 reads CASRGVSYEQYF. The CDR3 DNA follows: TGTGCCAGCAGGGGAGTATCCTACGAGCAGTACTTC.

The chain couples TRBV7-9 to TRBJ1-5, with D maybe TRBD1 (5 bases). V was shortened by 1 base and J by 2 bases, with 12 bases between the two germline ends. Germline CDR1 SEHNR, CDR2 FQNEAQ (reference sequence). The length of the CDR3 is 16 residues. DNA of the CDR3: TGTGCCAGCAGCTTAGTGGCGGGGGATGGCAATCAGCCCCAGCATTTT. This sequence encodes CASSLVAGDGNQPQHF.